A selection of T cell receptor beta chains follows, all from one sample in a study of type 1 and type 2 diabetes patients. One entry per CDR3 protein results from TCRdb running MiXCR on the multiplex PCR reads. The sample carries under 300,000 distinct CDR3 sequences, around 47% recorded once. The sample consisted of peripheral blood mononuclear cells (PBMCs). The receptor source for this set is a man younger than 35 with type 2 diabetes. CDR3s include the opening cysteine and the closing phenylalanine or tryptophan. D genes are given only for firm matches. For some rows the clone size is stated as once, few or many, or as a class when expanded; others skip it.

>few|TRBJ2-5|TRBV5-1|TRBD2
CASSLAGAGGQETQYF
TGCGCCAGCAGCTTGGCCGGGGCGGGGGGCCAGGAGACCCAGTACTTC
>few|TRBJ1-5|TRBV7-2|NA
CASSLEGWGGQPQHF
TGTGCCAGCAGCTTAGAAGGATGGGGAGGCCAGCCCCAGCATTTT
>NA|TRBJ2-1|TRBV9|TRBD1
CASSAGQGSNEQFF
TGTGCCAGCAGCGCGGGACAGGGGAGCAATGAGCAGTTCTTC
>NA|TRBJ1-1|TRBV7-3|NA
CASSQRGGGNTEAFF
TGTGCCAGCAGCCAAAGGGGGGGCGGGAACACTGAAGCTTTCTTT
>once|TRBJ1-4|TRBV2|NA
CASKDPSREKLFF
TGTGCCAGCAAGGACCCAAGTCGTGAAAAACTGTTTTTT
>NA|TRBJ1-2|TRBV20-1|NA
CSAPVRGLGYTF
TGCAGTGCGCCCGTTCGGGGGCTGGGTTACACCTTC
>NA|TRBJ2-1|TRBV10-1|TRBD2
CASSESTSGPLSEQFF
TGCGCCAGCAGTGAGTCTACTAGCGGGCCGCTGAGCGAGCAGTTCTTC
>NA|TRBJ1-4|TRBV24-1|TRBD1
CATSEGGAGSNEKLFF
TGTGCCACCAGTGAAGGGGGCGCGGGGTCTAATGAAAAACTGTTTTTT
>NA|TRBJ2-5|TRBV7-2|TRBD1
CASSRDRGGQETQYF
TGTGCCAGCAGCCGGGACAGGGGGGGTCAAGAGACCCAGTACTTC
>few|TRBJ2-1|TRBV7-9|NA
CASSLDPYNEQFF
TGTGCCAGCAGCTTAGATCCGTACAATGAGCAGTTCTTC
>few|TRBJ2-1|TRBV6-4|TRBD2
CASSDSAGGPNEQFF
TGTGCCAGCAGTGACTCTGCGGGGGGGCCCAATGAGCAGTTCTTC
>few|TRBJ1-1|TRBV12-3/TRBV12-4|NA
CASILYGTPNTEAFF
TGTGCCAGCATTCTTTACGGGACACCGAACACTGAAGCTTTCTTT
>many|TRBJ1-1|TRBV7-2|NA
CASSLRWDTEAFF
TGTGCCAGCAGCCTGCGGTGGGACACTGAAGCTTTCTTT
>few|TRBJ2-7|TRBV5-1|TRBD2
CASSRGLAEGEQYF
TGCGCCAGCAGCAGGGGACTAGCGGAGGGAGAGCAGTACTTC
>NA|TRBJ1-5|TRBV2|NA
CASTIGTQGNQPQHF
TGTGCCAGCACGATCGGGACTCAGGGCAATCAGCCCCAGCATTTT
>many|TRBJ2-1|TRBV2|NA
CASSSPGYNEQFF
TGTGCCAGCAGCTCCCCAGGGTACAATGAGCAGTTCTTC
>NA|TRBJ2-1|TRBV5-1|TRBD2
CASSPAASGNNEQFF
TGCGCCAGCAGCCCGGCGGCTAGCGGCAACAATGAGCAGTTCTTC